This TCR beta chain was identified during a study of naive and memory T cell subsets. This clonotype has ten or more counts. The SP2 primer and nested alpha and beta constant region primers amplified ligated cDNA in four rounds. Alpha and beta constant region primers primed reverse transcription for blood and skin samples. One entry per CDR3 protein results from TCRdb running MiXCR on the 5' RACE reads. This table has about 48,000 distinct CDR3 sequences, approximately 4.5% appearing once. V shed 4 bases and J shed 5 bases, with 11 bases lying between them. The germline V gene has CDR1 MNHEY and CDR2 SVGEGT. The CDR3 has 13 residues. An oligonucleotide containing a UMI was ligated to the 3' end of TCR cDNA.

The receptor was isolated from a female donor in good health. The J gene is TRBJ1-1, the V gene TRBV6-2 or TRBV6-3; tentative D call: TRBD1 (5 bases). CDR3 coding DNA: TGTGCCAGCAGTTCCAGGGACGGGACTGAAGCTTTCTTT. This gives the protein CASSSRDGTEAFF.